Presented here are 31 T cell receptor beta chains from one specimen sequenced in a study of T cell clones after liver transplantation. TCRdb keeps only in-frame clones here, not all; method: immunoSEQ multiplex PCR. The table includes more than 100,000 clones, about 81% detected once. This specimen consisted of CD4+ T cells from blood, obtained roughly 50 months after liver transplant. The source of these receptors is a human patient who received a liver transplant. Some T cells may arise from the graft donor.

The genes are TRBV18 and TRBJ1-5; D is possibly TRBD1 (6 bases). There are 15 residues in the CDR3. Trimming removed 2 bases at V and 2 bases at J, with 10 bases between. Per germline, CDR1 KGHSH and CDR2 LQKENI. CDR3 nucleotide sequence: TGTGCCAGCTCACCATTACAGGGCGGCAATCAGCCCCAGCATTTT. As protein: CASSPLQGGNQPQHF. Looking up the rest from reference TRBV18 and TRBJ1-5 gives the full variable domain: NAGVMQNPRHLVRRRGQEARLRCSPMKGHSHVYWYRQLPEEGLKFMVYLQKENIIDESGMPKERFSAEFPKEGPSILRIQQVVRGDSAAYFCASSPLQGGNQPQHFGDGTRLSIL.

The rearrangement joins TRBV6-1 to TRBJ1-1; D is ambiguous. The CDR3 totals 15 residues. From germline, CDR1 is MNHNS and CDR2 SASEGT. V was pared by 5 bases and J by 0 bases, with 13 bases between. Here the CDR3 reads CASSPRALMNTEAFF. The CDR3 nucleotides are TGTGCCAGCAGTCCTCGGGCCCTGATGAACACTGAAGCTTTCTTT.

The CDR3: CASSLGTAYSNQPQHF. As DNA, the CDR3 is TGTGCCAGCAGCTTAGGAACAGCGTATAGCAATCAGCCCCAGCATTTT. The genes are TRBV7-6 and TRBJ1-5; no clear D. This CDR3 contains 16 residues. With 1 base removed from V and 0 bases from J, the gap between germline ends came to 10 bases. Germline V gene sequence: CDR1 SGHVS, CDR2 FNYEAQ. Supplemented by reference TRBV7-6 and TRBJ1-5, the full variable domain reads GAGVSQSPRYKVTKRGQDVALRCDPISGHVSLYWYRQALGQGPEFLTYFNYEAQQDKSGLPNDRFSAERPEGSISTLTIQRTEQRDSAMYRCASSLGTAYSNQPQHFGDGTRLSIL.

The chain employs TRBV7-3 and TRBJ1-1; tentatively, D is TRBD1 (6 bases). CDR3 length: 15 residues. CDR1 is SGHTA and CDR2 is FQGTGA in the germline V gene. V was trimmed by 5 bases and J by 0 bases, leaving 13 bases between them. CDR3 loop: CASSRAGTMNTEAFF. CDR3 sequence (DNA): TGTGCCAGCAGCAGAGCCGGGACAATGAACACTGAAGCTTTCTTT. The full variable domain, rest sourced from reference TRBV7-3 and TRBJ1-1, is GAGVSQTPSNKVTEKGKYVELRCDPISGHTALYWYRQSLGQGPEFLIYFQGTGAADDSGLPNDRFFAVRPEGSVSTLKIQRTERGDSAVYLCASSRAGTMNTEAFFGQGTRLTVV.

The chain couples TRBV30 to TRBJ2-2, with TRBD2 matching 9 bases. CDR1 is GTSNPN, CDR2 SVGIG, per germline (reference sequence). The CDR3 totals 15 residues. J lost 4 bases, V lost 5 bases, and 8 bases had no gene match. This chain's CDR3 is CAWDPGLASTGELFF. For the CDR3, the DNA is TGTGCCTGGGACCCGGGACTAGCTTCCACCGGGGAGCTGTTTTTT.

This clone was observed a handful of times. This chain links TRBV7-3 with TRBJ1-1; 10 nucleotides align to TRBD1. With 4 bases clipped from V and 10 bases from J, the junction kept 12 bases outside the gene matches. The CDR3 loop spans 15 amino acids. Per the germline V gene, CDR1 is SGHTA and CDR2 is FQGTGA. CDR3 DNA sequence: TGTGCCAGCAGCTCCTCCGGGACAGGGGATGCTGTAGCTTTCTTT. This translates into CASSSSGTGDAVAFF.

DNA for the CDR3: TGTGCCAGCAGCGTATCTGGGGCAGGCGCGAACACTGAAGCTTTCTTT. The encoded protein is CASSVSGAGANTEAFF. The chain is built from TRBV9 and TRBJ1-1; perhaps TRBD1 as D (5 bases). The V gene lost 1 base and the J gene lost 1 base, with 14 bases spanning the gap. Looked up from germline, CDR1 is SGDLS and CDR2 is YYNGEE. CDR3 length equals 16 residues.

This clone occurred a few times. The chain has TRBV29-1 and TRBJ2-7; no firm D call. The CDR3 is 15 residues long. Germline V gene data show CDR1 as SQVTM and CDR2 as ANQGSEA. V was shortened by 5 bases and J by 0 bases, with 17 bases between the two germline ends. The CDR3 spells CSVLEGPTTSYEQYF. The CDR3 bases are TGCAGCGTTCTGGAAGGCCCAACCACCTCCTACGAGCAGTACTTC.

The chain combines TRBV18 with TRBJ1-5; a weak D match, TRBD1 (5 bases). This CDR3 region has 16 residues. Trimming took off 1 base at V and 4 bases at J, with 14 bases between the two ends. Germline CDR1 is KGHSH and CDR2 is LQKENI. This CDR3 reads CASSPLEGSKNQPQHF. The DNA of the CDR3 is TGTGCCAGCTCACCACTTGAGGGGAGCAAAAATCAGCCCCAGCATTTT.

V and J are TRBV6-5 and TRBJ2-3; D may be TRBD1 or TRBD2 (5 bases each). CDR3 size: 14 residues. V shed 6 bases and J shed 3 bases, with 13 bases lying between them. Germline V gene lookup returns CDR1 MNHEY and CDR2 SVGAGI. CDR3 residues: CASRMVWGTDTQYF. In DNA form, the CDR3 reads TGTGCCAGCAGGATGGTGTGGGGGACAGATACGCAGTATTTT.

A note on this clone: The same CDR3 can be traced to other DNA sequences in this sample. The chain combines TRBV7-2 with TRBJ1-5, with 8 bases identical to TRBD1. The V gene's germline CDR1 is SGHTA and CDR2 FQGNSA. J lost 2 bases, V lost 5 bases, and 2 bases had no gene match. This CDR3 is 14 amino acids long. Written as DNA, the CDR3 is TGTGCCAGCAGCCCGACAGGGGGCAATCAGCCCCAGCATTTT. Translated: CASSPTGGNQPQHF.

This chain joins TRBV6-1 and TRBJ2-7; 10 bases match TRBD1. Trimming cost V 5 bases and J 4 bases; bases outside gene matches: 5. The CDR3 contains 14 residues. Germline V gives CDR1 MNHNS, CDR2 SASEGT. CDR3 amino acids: CASSRQGARYEQYF. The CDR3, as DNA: TGTGCCAGCAGTAGACAGGGGGCGCGTTACGAGCAGTACTTC.

Here the CDR3 reads CASRQDRARPNEQFF. For the CDR3, the DNA is TGTGCCAGCAGACAGGACAGGGCCCGTCCAAATGAGCAGTTCTTC. This rearrangement joins TRBV6-5 to TRBJ2-1, with 8 bases lining up with TRBD1. V lost 6 bases to trimming and J lost 7 bases; unmatched junction nucleotides: 11. The CDR3 has 15 residues. Per germline, CDR1 MNHEY and CDR2 SVGAGI.

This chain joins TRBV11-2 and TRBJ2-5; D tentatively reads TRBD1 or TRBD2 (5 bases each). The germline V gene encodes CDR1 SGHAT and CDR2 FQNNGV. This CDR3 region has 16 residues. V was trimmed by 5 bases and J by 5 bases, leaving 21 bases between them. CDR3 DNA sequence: TGTGCCAGCAGCCCCAGGGCGGGCAGACCCCCGGAGACCCAGTACTTC. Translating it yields CASSPRAGRPPETQYF.

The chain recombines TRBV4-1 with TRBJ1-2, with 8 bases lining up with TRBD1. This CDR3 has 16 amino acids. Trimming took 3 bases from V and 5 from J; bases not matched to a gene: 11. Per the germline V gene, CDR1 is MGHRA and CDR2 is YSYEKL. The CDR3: CASSHPGQDSIYGYTF. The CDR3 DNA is TGCGCCAGCAGCCACCCGGGACAGGACTCGATTTATGGCTACACCTTC.

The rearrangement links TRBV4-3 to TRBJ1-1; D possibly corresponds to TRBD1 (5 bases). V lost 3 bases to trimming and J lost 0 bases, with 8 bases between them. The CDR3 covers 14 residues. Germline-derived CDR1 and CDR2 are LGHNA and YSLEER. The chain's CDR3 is CASSQRGMNTEAFF. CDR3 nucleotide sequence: TGCGCCAGCAGCCAGAGGGGAATGAACACTGAAGCTTTCTTT.

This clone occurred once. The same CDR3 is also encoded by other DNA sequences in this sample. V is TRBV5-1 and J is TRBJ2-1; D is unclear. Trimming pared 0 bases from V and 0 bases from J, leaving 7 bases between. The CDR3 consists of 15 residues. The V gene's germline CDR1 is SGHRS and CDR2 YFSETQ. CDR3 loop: CASSLVGDSYNEQFF. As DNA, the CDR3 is TGCGCCAGCAGCTTGGTAGGAGACTCCTACAATGAGCAGTTCTTC. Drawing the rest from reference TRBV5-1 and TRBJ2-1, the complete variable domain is KAGVTQTPRYLIKTRGQQVTLSCSPISGHRSVSWYQQTPGQGLQFLFEYFSETQRNKGNFPGRFSGRQFSNSRSEMNVSTLELGDSALYLCASSLVGDSYNEQFFGPGTRLTVL.

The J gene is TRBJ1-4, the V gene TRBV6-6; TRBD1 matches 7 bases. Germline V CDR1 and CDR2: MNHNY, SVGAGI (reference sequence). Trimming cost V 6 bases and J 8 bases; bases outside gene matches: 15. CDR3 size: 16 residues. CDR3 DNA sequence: TGTGCCAGCAGCTACCCTAGACAGGGAACGGGGGAAAAACTGTTTTTT. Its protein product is CASSYPRQGTGEKLFF.

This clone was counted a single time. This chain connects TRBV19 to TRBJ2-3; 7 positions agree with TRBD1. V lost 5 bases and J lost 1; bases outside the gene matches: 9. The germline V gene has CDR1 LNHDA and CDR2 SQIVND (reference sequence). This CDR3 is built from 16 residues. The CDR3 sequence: CASSLQGIPRTDTQYF. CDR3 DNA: TGTGCCAGTAGTCTACAGGGGATTCCCCGCACAGATACGCAGTATTTT.

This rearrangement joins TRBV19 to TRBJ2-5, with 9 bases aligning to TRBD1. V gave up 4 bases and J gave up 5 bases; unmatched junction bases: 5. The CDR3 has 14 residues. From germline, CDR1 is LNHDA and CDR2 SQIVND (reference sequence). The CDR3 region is CASSRGTGLETQYF. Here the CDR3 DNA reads TGTGCCAGTAGTAGGGGGACAGGGCTCGAGACCCAGTACTTC.

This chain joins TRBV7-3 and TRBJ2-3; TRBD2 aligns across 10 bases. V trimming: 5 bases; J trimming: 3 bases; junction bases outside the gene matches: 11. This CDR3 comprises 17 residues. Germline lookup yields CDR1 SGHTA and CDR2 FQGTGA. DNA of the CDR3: TGTGCCAGCAGCCACGCGGCTAGCGGGGGCCTTACAGATACGCAGTATTTT. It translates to CASSHAASGGLTDTQYF. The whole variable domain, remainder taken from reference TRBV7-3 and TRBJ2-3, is GAGVSQTPSNKVTEKGKYVELRCDPISGHTALYWYRQSLGQGPEFLIYFQGTGAADDSGLPNDRFFAVRPEGSVSTLKIQRTERGDSAVYLCASSHAASGGLTDTQYFGPGTRLTVL.

The CDR3 DNA follows: TGTGCCAGCAGCTCCCAACAGGGTGGGTCTCCAGATACGCAGTATTTT. It specifies CASSSQQGGSPDTQYF. The chain is built from TRBV7-6 and TRBJ2-3, with D possibly being TRBD1 (6 bases). CDR1 and CDR2 (germline): SGHVS, FNYEAQ. This CDR3 is 16 amino acids long. The V end lost 4 bases, the J end lost 4 bases, and 18 bases lay between the germline ends.

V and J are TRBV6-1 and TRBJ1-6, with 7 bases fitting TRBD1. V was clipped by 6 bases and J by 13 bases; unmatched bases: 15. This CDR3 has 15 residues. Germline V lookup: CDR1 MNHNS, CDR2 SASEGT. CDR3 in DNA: TGTGCCAGCAGGCCGGGGACAGCGGATAGGAGGCCCCTCCACTTT. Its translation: CASRPGTADRRPLHF.

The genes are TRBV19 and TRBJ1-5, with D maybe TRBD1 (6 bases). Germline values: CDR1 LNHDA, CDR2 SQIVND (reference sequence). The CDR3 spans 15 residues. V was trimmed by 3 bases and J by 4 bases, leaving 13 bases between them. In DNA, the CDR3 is TGTGCCAGTAGTATGTCTGGCACAGGGAATCAGCCCCAGCATTTT. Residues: CASSMSGTGNQPQHF.

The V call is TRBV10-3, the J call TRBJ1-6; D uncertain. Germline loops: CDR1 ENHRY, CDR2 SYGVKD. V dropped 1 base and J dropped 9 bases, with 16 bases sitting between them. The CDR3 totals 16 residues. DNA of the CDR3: TGTGCCATCAGTGAGTTTACTAGGACCGGAGGTTCACCCCTCCACTTT. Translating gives CAISEFTRTGGSPLHF.

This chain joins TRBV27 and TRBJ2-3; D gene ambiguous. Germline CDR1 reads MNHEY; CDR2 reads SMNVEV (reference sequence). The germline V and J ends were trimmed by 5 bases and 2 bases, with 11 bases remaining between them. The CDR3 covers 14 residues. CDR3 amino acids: CASSPPSHTDTQYF. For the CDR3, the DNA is TGTGCCAGCAGTCCCCCCTCCCACACAGATACGCAGTATTTT.

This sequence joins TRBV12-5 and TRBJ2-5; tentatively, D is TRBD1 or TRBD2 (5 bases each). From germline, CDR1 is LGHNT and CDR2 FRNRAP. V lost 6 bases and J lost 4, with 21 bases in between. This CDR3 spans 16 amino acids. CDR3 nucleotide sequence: TGTGCTAGTGGCCCCGGGCAGGGAGAGATGCGAGAGACCCAGTACTTC. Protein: CASGPGQGEMRETQYF.

The DNA for the CDR3 is TGCGCCAGAATCAAGGGGGGTGCTAGCGGGAGATACAATGAGCAGTTCTTC. Its protein is CARIKGGASGRYNEQFF. The J gene is TRBJ2-1, the V gene TRBV10-1; 10 nucleotides align to TRBD2. The V and J ends lost 9 bases and 4 bases, in that order; junction bases with no gene match: 15. The CDR3 contains 17 residues. Germline V CDR1 and CDR2: WNHNN, SYGVQD (reference sequence).

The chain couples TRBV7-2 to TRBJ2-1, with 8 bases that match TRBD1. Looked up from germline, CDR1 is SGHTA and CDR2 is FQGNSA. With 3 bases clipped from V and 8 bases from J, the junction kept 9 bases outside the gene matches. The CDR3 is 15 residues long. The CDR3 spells CASSFIRTGSDEQFF. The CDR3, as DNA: TGTGCCAGCAGCTTTATCAGGACAGGGAGCGATGAGCAGTTCTTC.

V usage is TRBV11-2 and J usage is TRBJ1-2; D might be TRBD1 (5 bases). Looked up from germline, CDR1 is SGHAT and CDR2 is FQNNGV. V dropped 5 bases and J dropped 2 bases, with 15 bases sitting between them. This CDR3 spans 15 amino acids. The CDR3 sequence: CASSHPGRENYGYTF. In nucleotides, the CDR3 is TGTGCCAGCAGCCACCCGGGACGGGAGAACTATGGCTACACCTTC.

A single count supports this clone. CDR3 protein: CASSEPGQANYGYTF. The DNA of the CDR3 is TGTGCCAGCAGTGAACCGGGACAAGCTAACTATGGCTACACCTTC. This chain uses TRBV6-1 with TRBJ1-2; a weak D match, TRBD1 (6 bases). Trimming removed 2 bases at V and 0 bases at J, with 10 bases between. The germline V gene encodes CDR1 MNHNS and CDR2 SASEGT. This CDR3 contains 15 residues.